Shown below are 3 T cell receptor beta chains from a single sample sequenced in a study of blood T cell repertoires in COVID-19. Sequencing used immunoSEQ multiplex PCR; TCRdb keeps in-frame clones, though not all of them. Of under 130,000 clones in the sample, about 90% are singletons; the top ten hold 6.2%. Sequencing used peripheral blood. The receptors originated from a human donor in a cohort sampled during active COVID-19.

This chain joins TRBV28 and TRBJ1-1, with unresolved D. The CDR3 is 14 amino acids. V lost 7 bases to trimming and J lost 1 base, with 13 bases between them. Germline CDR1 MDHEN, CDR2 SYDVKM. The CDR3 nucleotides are TGTGCCAGCACTTCTCAGTTCGAGAACACTGAAGCTTTCTTT. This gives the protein CASTSQFENTEAFF.

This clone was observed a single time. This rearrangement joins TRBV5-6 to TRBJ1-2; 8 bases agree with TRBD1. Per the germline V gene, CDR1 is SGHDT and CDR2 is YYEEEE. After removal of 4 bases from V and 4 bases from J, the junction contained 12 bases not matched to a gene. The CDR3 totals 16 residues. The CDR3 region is CASSLIRTGKLYGYTF. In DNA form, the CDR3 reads TGTGCCAGCAGCCTAATTAGGACAGGGAAACTCTATGGCTACACCTTC.

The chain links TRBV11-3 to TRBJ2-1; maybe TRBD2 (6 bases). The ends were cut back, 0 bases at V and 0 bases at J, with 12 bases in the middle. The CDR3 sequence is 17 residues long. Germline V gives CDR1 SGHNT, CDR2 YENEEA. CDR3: CASSLDEVGSSYNEQFF. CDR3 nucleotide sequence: TGTGCCAGCAGCTTAGATGAGGTCGGGAGCTCCTACAATGAGCAGTTCTTC.